The T cell receptor beta chain under discussion was sequenced for a study of response to subunit inactivated influenza vaccine. Broader study findings: There was a suggestion from the authors that each seasonal influenza vaccination recruits few new T cells.

TCRdb re-analysed the RT-PCR reads in MiXCR, keeping a single row per CDR3 protein. The sample lists approximately 570,000 distinct CDR3 sequences; 7.6% were seen once. This clonotype was detected only a few times. No antigen is known for it. The V and J ends lost 6 bases and 5 bases respectively, with 20 bases between them. This CDR3 comprises 14 residues. From germline, CDR1 is DFQATT and CDR2 SNEGSKA (reference sequence). J is TRBJ2-7 and V is TRBV20-1; D gene uncertain. The sample consisted of PBMCs from blood, taken less than 30 months after vaccination. The TCR comes from a man in his fifties or sixties who received an inactivated influenza vaccine. The CDR3 here is CSAGSSRGKDEQYF. In nucleotides, the CDR3 is TGCAGTGCCGGATCCTCCCGAGGAAAGGACGAGCAGTACTTC.